The 23 T cell receptor beta chains below were found in one sample sequenced in a study of T cell repertoires in cytomegalovirus infection. These receptors' antigens are unknown. TCRdb passed the reads through MiXCR, listing each CDR3 protein once. Among approximately 130,000 distinct CDR3 sequences listed, under 30% were seen once. The sequenced material came from PBMCs, sequenced either directly or after in vitro stimulation (not recorded which). The receptors derive from a human donor in good health (CMV status not recorded). Some clones in this sample may be carry-over from other donors' samples.

This clonotype was seen repeatedly, ten times or more. The genes are TRBV7-8 and TRBJ2-1; TRBD2 agrees at 11 bases. The CDR3 runs to 16 residues. Germline CDR1 reads SGHVS; CDR2 reads FQNEAQ. With 6 bases clipped from V and 4 bases from J, the junction kept 8 bases outside the gene matches. CDR3 nucleotide sequence: TGTGCCAGCAGTTCCCGACTAGCGGGGATATACAATGAGCAGTTCTTC. It translates to CASSSRLAGIYNEQFF.

This clonotype was counted many times. The chain has TRBV7-8 and TRBJ2-5; D may be TRBD1 (6 bases). The germline V and J ends were trimmed by 1 base and 2 bases, with 11 bases remaining between them. The germline V gene has CDR1 SGHVS and CDR2 FQNEAQ. The CDR3 contains 15 residues. CDR3 nucleotide sequence: TGTGCCAGCAGCTTAGGAGGGACATCTCAAGAGACCCAGTACTTC. This sequence encodes CASSLGGTSQETQYF. Full variable domain (rest looked up from reference TRBV7-8 and TRBJ2-5): GAGVSQSPRYKVAKRGQDVALRCDPISGHVSLFWYQQALGQGPEFLTYFQNEAQLDKSGLPSDRFFAERPEGSVSTLKIQRTQQEDSAVYLCASSLGGTSQETQYFGPGTRLLVL.

The CDR3 spells CASSYSTPNGNQPQHF. The CDR3 nucleotides are TGTGCCAGCAGTTACAGTACTCCGAATGGGAATCAGCCCCAGCATTTT. The chain recombines TRBV6-5 with TRBJ1-5; D is ambiguous. Per the germline V gene, CDR1 is MNHEY and CDR2 is SVGAGI. The CDR3 consists of 16 residues. V was trimmed by 2 bases and J by 4 bases, leaving 15 bases between them.

About this clonotype itself: The junction departs from the called germline gene at one end, perhaps through a read error. The chain couples TRBV7-2 to TRBJ1-2; D gene ambiguous. This CDR3 is built from 13 residues. Germline CDR1 SGHTA, CDR2 FQGNSA. CDR3 sequence: CASSLGSGEGLPF. In nucleotides, the CDR3 is TGTGCCAGCAGCTTAGGAAGCGGGGAGGGCCTCCCCTTC.

This clonotype was seen at least ten times. This chain links TRBV10-3 with TRBJ2-7; 7 bases fit TRBD1. This CDR3 has 14 amino acids. Germline V gene sequence: CDR1 ENHRY, CDR2 SYGVKD. V was clipped by 2 bases and J by 5 bases; unmatched bases: 6. In DNA form, the CDR3 reads TGTGCCATCAGTGAGAAAAAAACAGGGGACGAGCAGTACGTC. It is translated as CAISEKKTGDEQYV.

There are a few counts of this clonotype. The chain is built from TRBV9 and TRBJ1-1; D ambiguous. This CDR3 region has 17 residues. Between the trimmed V and J ends, which lost 3 bases and 0 bases, there was a span of 18 bases. From germline, CDR1 is SGDLS and CDR2 YYNGEE. Here the CDR3 reads CASSAGPIIVLNTEAFF. DNA for the CDR3: TGTGCCAGCAGCGCGGGTCCGATAATAGTATTGAACACTGAAGCTTTCTTT.

The chain recombines TRBV2 with TRBJ2-2; tentative D call: TRBD2 (6 bases). The germline V gene has CDR1 SNHLY and CDR2 FYNNEI. Trimming shortened V by 4 bases and J by 1 base, and 7 bases separated the two germline ends. This CDR3 has 14 amino acids. The CDR3 DNA follows: TGTGCCAGCAGTGTGGGACTGAACACCGGGGAGCTGTTTTTT. It encodes CASSVGLNTGELFF.

In its sample, this clonotype was seen many times. The chain recombines TRBV12-3 or TRBV12-4 with TRBJ2-1; no clear D gene. V lost 1 base and J lost 8, with 12 bases in between. This CDR3 comprises 14 residues. In nucleotides, the CDR3 is TGTGCCAGCAGTTTAGTAGGGCGTCGGGATGAGCAGTTCTTC. Translation gives CASSLVGRRDEQFF.

This clonotype was picked up many times. CDR3 in amino acids: CASSPGVANTEAFF. The CDR3 DNA reads as TGTGCCAGCAGTCCGGGGGTCGCAAACACTGAAGCTTTCTTT. V and J are TRBV7-2 and TRBJ1-1; tentatively, D is TRBD1 (5 bases). V was pared by 6 bases and J by 2 bases, with 13 bases between. The CDR3 consists of 14 residues. Germline values: CDR1 SGHTA, CDR2 FQGNSA.

The CDR3 protein is CASSDSLGPTDTQYF. DNA for the CDR3: TGTGCCAGCAGCGATTCGCTAGGCCCGACAGATACGCAGTATTTT. J is TRBJ2-3 and V is TRBV7-2; D remains unclear. Trimming removed 5 bases at V and 3 bases at J, with 15 bases between. CDR1 is SGHTA and CDR2 is FQGNSA in the germline V gene. There are 15 residues in the CDR3.

The rearrangement joins TRBV5-6 to TRBJ1-1; perhaps TRBD1 as D (5 bases). Germline-derived CDR1 and CDR2 are SGHDT and YYEEEE. Trimming took off 3 bases at V and 5 bases at J, with 14 bases between the two ends. CDR3 length: 14 residues. DNA of the CDR3: TGTGCCAGCAGCTGGACGACTGAGGGGACTGAAGCTTTCTTT. This translates into CASSWTTEGTEAFF.

This clonotype has a count of ten or more. The CDR3 nucleotides are TGTGCCAGCAGCTTAGCTAGCGGGAGAGGGGATACGCAGTATTTT. Translating gives CASSLASGRGDTQYF. The rearrangement links TRBV7-2 to TRBJ2-3; 9 positions match TRBD2. This CDR3 is built from 15 residues. V trimming: 0 bases; J trimming: 6 bases; junction bases outside the gene matches: 4. Germline CDR1 is SGHTA and CDR2 is FQGNSA. The full variable domain, completed using reference TRBV7-2 and TRBJ2-3, is GAGVSQSPSNKVTEKGKDVELRCDPISGHTALYWYRQSLGQGLEFLIYFQGNSAPDKSGLPSDRFSAERTGGSVSTLTIQRTQQEDSAVYLCASSLASGRGDTQYFGPGTRLTVL.

The rearrangement links TRBV28 to TRBJ2-5; 12 nucleotides match TRBD1. Germline trimming cut 0 bases from V and 1 base from J; bases unmatched to any gene: 0. Germline-derived CDR1 and CDR2 are MDHEN and SYDVKM. The length of the CDR3 is 16 residues. CDR3 DNA: TGTGCCAGCAGTTTATGGGGACAGGGGGCCCAAGAGACCCAGTACTTC. Translated, it gives CASSLWGQGAQETQYF. Based on the CDR3 plus reference TRBV28 and TRBJ2-5, the full variable domain is DVKVTQSSRYLVKRTGEKVFLECVQDMDHENMFWYRQDPGLGLRLIYFSYDVKMKEKGDIPEGYSVSREKKERFSLILESASTNQTSMYLCASSLWGQGAQETQYFGPGTRLLVL.

This clonotype was counted at least ten times. This sequence joins TRBV7-8 and TRBJ2-3; 7 nucleotides align to TRBD2. The CDR3 runs 15 residues. Trimming cost V 4 bases and J 8 bases; bases outside gene matches: 12. Germline loops: CDR1 SGHVS, CDR2 FQNEAQ. The CDR3 loop is CASSWGGNSLGTQYF. The CDR3 region has the DNA TGTGCCAGCAGCTGGGGGGGGAATAGCTTGGGTACGCAGTATTTT. The whole variable domain, filled in from reference TRBV7-8 and TRBJ2-3, reads GAGVSQSPRYKVAKRGQDVALRCDPISGHVSLFWYQQALGQGPEFLTYFQNEAQLDKSGLPSDRFFAERPEGSVSTLKIQRTQQEDSAVYLCASSWGGNSLGTQYFGPGTRLTVL.

The V gene is TRBV4-2, the J gene TRBJ1-1; a weak D match, TRBD1 (6 bases). CDR1 and CDR2 (germline): LGHNA, YNFKEQ. V lost 1 base, J lost 3 bases, and 15 bases lay in between. CDR3 size: 16 residues. For the CDR3, the DNA is TGTGCCAGCAGCCAAGGGGGTAAAGGGGGGGACACTGAAGCTTTCTTT. It specifies CASSQGGKGGDTEAFF.

The chain has TRBV28 and TRBJ2-1, with 7 positions matching TRBD2. Germline CDR1 MDHEN, CDR2 SYDVKM. V dropped 8 bases and J dropped 1; count of bases not matched to a gene: 17. The CDR3 runs to 18 residues. In nucleotides, the CDR3 is TGTGCCAGCCGGCAGGGTACGGGGGAGGGCCTGTCCTACAATGAGCAGTTCTTC. The encoded protein is CASRQGTGEGLSYNEQFF.

Ten or more counts support this clonotype. The DNA of the CDR3 is TGTGCCAGCAAACTAGAGGGGAGCACTGAAGCTTTCTTT. This encodes CASKLEGSTEAFF. The chain recombines TRBV6-2 or TRBV6-3 with TRBJ1-1, with a tentative D call TRBD1 (5 bases). Trimming removed 7 bases at V and 4 bases at J, with 13 bases between. Germline CDR1 reads MNHEY; CDR2 reads SVGEGT. This CDR3 spans 13 amino acids.

The V gene is TRBV28, the J gene TRBJ1-1, with D unclear. The ends were cut back, 6 bases at V and 6 bases at J, with 14 bases in the middle. The CDR3 spans 13 residues. CDR1 and CDR2 from the germline V gene are MDHEN and SYDVKM. Here the CDR3 reads CASRPPPSAEAFF. As DNA, the CDR3 is TGTGCCAGCAGACCACCTCCGAGTGCTGAAGCTTTCTTT.

This clonotype occurred many times. V is TRBV4-1 and J is TRBJ1-5; 7 nucleotides match TRBD1. Looked up from germline, CDR1 is MGHRA and CDR2 is YSYEKL. The V segment lost 4 bases and the J segment 5 bases; nucleotides outside the gene matches: 20. The CDR3 has 19 residues. The CDR3 here is CASSPRNNFLRQGDQPQHF. Here the CDR3 DNA reads TGCGCCAGCAGCCCCCGAAACAATTTTTTAAGACAGGGTGATCAGCCCCAGCATTTT.

The rearrangement joins TRBV7-6 to TRBJ1-2; 9 bases fit TRBD1. The CDR3 is made up of 18 amino acids. CDR1 is SGHVS and CDR2 is FNYEAQ in the germline V gene. With V trimmed by 5 bases and J by 0 bases, 13 bases remained unmatched. This CDR3 reads CASSKNRDREGSNYGYTF. The CDR3 DNA sequence: TGTGCCAGCAGCAAAAACCGGGACAGGGAGGGTTCTAACTATGGCTACACCTTC. Complete variable domain (other parts from reference TRBV7-6 and TRBJ1-2): GAGVSQSPRYKVTKRGQDVALRCDPISGHVSLYWYRQALGQGPEFLTYFNYEAQQDKSGLPNDRFSAERPEGSISTLTIQRTEQRDSAMYRCASSKNRDREGSNYGYTFGSGTRLTVV.

The V gene is TRBV12-3 or TRBV12-4, the J gene TRBJ1-1, with a possible D match to TRBD1 (5 bases). The CDR3 is made up of 14 amino acids. V lost 3 bases and J 8 bases, leaving 16 bases between the germline ends. CDR3 sequence reads: CASSLFREPTEAFF. CDR3 bases: TGTGCCAGCAGTTTGTTCAGGGAACCCACGGAAGCTTTCTTT.

The genes are TRBV7-9 and TRBJ1-3, with D possibly matching TRBD1 (5 bases). CDR3 length equals 13 residues. V shed 5 bases and J shed 2 bases, with 7 bases lying between them. Looked up from germline, CDR1 is SEHNR and CDR2 is FQNEAQ (reference sequence). The CDR3 nucleotides are TGTGCCAGCAGCCCGGGGGCTGGAAACACCATATATTTT. This codes for CASSPGAGNTIYF.

This clonotype has only a few counts. V usage is TRBV11-3 and J usage is TRBJ2-5; 9 bases agree with TRBD1. There are 17 residues in the CDR3. Trimming removed 0 bases from V and 3 bases from J; junction bases left unmatched: 8. The germline CDR1 and CDR2 sequences are SGHNT and YENEEA. The CDR3 nucleotides are TGTGCCAGCAGCTTAGATATAATCAGGACAGGGGAAGAGACCCAGTACTTC. Translation gives CASSLDIIRTGEETQYF.